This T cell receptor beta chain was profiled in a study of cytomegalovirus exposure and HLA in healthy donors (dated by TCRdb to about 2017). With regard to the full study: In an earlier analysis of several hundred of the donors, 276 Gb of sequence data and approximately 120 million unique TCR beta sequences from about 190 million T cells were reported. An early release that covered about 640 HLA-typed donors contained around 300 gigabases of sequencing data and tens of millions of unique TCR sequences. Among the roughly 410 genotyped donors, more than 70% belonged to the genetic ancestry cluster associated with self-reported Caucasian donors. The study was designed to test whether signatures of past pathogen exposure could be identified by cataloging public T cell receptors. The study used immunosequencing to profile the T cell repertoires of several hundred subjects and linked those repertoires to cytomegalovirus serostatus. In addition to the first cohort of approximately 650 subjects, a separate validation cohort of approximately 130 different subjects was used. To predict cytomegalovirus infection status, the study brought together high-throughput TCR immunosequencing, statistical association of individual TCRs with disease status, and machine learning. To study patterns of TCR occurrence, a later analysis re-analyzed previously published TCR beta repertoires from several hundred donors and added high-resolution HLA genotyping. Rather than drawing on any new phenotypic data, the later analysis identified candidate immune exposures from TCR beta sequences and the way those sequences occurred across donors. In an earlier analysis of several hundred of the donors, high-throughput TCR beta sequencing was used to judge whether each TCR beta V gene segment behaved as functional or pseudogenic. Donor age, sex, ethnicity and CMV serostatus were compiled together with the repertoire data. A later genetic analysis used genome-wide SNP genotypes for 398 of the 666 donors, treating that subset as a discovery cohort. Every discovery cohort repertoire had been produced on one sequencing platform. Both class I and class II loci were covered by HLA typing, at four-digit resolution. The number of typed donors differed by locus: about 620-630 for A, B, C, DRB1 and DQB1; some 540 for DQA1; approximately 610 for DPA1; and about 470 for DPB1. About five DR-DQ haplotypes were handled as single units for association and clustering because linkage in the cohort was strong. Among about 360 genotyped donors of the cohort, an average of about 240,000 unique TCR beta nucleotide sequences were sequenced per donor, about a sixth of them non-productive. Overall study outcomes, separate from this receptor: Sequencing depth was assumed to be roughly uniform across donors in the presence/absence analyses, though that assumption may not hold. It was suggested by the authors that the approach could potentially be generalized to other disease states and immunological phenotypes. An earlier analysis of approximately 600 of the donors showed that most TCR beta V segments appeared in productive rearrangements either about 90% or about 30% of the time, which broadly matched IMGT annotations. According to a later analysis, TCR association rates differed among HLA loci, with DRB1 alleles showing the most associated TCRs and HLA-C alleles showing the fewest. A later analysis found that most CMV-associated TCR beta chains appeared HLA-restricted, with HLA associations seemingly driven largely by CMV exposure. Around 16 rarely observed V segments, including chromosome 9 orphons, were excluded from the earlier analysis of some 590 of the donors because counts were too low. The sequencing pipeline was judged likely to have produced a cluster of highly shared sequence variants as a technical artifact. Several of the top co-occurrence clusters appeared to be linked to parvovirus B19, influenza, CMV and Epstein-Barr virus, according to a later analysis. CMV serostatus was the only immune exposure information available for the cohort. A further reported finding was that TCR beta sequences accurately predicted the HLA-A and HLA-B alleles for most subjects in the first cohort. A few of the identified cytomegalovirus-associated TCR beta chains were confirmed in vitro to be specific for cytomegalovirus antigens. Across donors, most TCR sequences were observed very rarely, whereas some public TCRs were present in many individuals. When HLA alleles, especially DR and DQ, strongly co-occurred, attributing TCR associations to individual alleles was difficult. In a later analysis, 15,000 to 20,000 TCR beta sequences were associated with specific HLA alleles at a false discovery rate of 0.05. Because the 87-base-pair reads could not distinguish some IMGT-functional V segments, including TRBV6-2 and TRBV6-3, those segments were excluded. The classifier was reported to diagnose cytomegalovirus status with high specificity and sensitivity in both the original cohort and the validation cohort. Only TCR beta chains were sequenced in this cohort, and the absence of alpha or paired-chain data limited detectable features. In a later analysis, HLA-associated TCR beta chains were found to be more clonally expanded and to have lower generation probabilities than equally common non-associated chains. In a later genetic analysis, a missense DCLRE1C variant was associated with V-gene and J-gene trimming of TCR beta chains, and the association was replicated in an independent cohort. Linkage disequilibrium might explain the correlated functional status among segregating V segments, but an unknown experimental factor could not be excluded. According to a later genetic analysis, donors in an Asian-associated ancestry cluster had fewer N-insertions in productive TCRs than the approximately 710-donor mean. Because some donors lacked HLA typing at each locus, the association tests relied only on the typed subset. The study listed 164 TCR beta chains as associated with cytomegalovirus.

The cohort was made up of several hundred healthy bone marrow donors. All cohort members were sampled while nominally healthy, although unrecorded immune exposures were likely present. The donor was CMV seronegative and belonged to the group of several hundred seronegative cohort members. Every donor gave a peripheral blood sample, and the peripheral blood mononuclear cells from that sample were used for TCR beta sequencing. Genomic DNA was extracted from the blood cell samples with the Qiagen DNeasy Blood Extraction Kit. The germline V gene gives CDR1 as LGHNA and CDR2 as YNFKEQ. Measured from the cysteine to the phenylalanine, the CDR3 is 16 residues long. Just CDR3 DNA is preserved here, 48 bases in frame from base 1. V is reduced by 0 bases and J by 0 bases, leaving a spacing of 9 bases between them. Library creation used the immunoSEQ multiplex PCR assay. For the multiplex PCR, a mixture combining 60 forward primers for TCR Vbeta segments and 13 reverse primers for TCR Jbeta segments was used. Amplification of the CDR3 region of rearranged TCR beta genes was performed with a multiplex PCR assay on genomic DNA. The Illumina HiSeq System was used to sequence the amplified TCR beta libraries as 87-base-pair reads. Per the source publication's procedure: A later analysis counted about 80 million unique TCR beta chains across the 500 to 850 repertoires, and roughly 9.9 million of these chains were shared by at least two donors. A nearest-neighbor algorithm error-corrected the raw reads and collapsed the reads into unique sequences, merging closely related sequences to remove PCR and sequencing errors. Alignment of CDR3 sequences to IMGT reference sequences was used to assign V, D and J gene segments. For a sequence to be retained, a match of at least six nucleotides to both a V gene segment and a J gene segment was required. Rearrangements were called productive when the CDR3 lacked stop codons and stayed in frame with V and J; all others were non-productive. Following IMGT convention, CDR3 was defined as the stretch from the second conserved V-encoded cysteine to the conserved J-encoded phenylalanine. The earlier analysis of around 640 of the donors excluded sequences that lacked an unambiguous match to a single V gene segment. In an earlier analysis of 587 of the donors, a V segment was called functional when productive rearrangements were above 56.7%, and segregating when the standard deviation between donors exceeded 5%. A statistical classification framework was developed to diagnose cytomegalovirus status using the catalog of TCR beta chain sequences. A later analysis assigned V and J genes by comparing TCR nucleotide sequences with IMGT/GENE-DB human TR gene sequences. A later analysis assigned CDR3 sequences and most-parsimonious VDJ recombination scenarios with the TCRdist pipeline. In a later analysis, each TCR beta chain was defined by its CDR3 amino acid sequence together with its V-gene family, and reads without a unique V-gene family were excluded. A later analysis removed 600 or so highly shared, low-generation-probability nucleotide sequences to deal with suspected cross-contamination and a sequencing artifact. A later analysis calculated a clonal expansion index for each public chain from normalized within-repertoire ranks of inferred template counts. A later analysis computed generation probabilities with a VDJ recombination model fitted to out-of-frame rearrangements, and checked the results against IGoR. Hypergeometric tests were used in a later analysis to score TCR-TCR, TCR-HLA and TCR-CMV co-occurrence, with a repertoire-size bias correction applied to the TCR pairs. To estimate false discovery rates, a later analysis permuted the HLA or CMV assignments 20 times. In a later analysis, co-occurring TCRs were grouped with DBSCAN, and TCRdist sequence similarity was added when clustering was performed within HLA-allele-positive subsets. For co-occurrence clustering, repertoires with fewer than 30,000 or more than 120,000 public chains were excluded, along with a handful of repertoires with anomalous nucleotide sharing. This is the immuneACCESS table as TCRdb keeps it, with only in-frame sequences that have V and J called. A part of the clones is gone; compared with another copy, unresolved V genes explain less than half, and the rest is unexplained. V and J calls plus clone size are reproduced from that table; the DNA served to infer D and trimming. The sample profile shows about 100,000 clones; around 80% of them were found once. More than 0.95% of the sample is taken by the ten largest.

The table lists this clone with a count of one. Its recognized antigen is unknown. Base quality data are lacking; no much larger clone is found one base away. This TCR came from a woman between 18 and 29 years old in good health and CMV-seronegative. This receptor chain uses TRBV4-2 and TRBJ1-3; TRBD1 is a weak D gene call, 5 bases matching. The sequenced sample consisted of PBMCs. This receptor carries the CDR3 CASSQDQGDSGNTIYF. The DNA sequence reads TGTGCCAGCAGCCAAGATCAAGGGGACTCTGGAAACACCATATATTTT.